The clone carrying this TCR beta chain has more than one count but fewer than ten. What it binds is not known. Study findings and constraints: In terms of TCR gene usage, tumor memory CD4+ T cells clustered together with blood and lymph node memory CD4+ cells, as well as with lymph node naive CD4+ cells. The larger-cohort validation was restricted to a single TCR beta V-J rearrangement rather than whole repertoires. Greatest tumor Treg TCR overlap was with tumor naive CD4+ cells.

V lost 0 bases and J 0 bases, leaving 7 bases between the germline ends. Germline CDR1 and CDR2: SGHRS and YFSETQ. CDR3 length: 15 amino acids. Constant-region reverse primers amplified full-length variable regions, followed by semi-nested Nested Universal Primer A PCR. From the 5' RACE reads, TCRdb called clonotypes with MiXCR, one entry per CDR3 protein. The sample consists of roughly 13,000 distinct CDR3 sequences, 20% to 30% of them appearing once. The specimen sequenced was naive CD4+ T cells sorted from blood. Subset meaning: naive CD4+ T cells, CD4+CD45RA+CD25-. The chain couples TRBV5-1 to TRBJ2-1; unclear D gene. This receptor was identified in a female donor with breast cancer. The CDR3 DNA sequence: TGCGCCAGCAGCTTGGTGGCAGCCTCCTACAATGAGCAGTTCTTC. Translating gives CASSLVAASYNEQFF.